This T cell receptor (beta chain) was sequenced during a study of T cell responses to AZD1222 COVID-19 vaccine (TCRdb year 2021). About the investigation overall: Because spike-specific TCR depth and breadth did not differ between the two schedules, AZD1222 recipients who got a second dose at roughly 4 weeks were pooled with those who got a second dose at roughly 12 weeks. TCR sequencing covered more than 230 trial participants: nearly 210 given two doses of AZD1222 and 26 given two doses of MenACWY control vaccine. Trial participants were enrolled into age subgroups of 18-55, 56-69 and 70-plus years, which contained approximately 150, 30 and 60 TCR-sequenced participants, respectively. The paper as a whole reports these results and caveats: Only a handful of AZD1222 recipients were SARS-CoV-2 seropositive at baseline, limiting conclusions about previously exposed vaccinees. Participants were mostly white British, with more females than males. The authors suggested clonal diversity may have been underestimated. Nearly half of unique spike-specific TCRs reportedly recognized epitopes outside regions mutated in the B.1.351 and B.1.1.7 variants. Spike-specific TCR breadth and depth rose significantly after two AZD1222 doses compared with day 0 and with MenACWY recipients. Vaccine-associated CD4 TCRs spanned the whole spike protein, with dominant responses in regions 160-218 and 743-854. Because no samples from the day 14 peak response were available, repertoires could be characterized only after the peak T cell response. In the small 56-69-year group, the increase in depth fell short of significance, most likely because of low power.

The CDR3, from cysteine to phenylalanine, totals 16 residues. Only the CDR3 part of the read is kept: 48 bases, read in frame from the first base. Via the germline V gene, CDR1 is KGHSH and CDR2 LQKENI. Trimming leaves V shorter by 4 bases and J shorter by 3 bases, with the junction holding 9 bases beyond the gene matches. The time point tag for this specimen amounts to: baseline before first vaccination. The vaccinee samples were drawn from two UK trials, COV001 and COV002, one of which was a single-blind randomized controlled phase 2/3 trial testing AZD1222 (ChAdOx1 nCoV-19) in healthy adults. For TCRbeta chain sequencing, PBMC samples were collected from trial participants at day 0 and at day 28 after the second dose. The CDR3 regions of human TCRbeta chains were analyzed by immunosequencing. In the paper's pipeline: Repertoire TCRs were checked for matches against a reference library of SARS-CoV-2-specific TCRs that had been generated using the MIRA antigen-specificity platform. Breadth meant the fraction of unique TCRs that were SARS-CoV-2-associated, whereas depth meant the fraction of total T cells that were SARS-CoV-2-associated. Each spike-specific TCR was assigned to its reactive spike region and to a CD4 or CD8 class using the MIRA data. Log10-transformed breadth and depth values were compared by one-way ANOVA with Sidak's multiple comparisons tests. Entries here come from immuneACCESS through TCRdb and include only in-frame sequences with V and J called. Some clones fail to appear in such tables; in the studies checked, an unresolved V gene covers under half of the shortfall, and the cause of the remainder is unknown. Clonal size and the V and J genes are those of that table, whereas D and trimming came from the DNA. In this sample the table shows around 95,000 clones, 70% to 90% of which occur a single time. The leading ten clones occupy less than 3% of the sample.

A note on this clone: What antigen it recognizes has not been identified. No base qualities exist here, and no much larger clone lies one base off it.

This clonotype was sampled from an adult in good health. Sample: peripheral blood, taken on day 0 of AZD1222 vaccination. The chain is made from TRBV18 and TRBJ2-7, with 10 bases aligning to TRBD2. The DNA sequence is TGTGCCAGCTCACGCGGCCATACTAGCGGGAACTACGAGCAGTACTTC. Translated, it gives CASSRGHTSGNYEQYF. Supplemented by the reference TRBV18 and TRBJ2-7 proteins around the CDR3, the complete variable domain is NAGVMQNPRHLVRRRGQEARLRCSPMKGHSHVYWYRQLPEEGLKFMVYLQKENIIDESGMPKERFSAEFPKEGPSILRIQQVVRGDSAAYFCASSRGHTSGNYEQYFGPGTRLTVT.